This T cell receptor (beta chain) is drawn from a study of CD8+CD57+ T cells in acquired aplastic anemia. Across the study: DNA per sorted CD4+ or CD8+ sample ranged 0.2 to 27.4 ug, averaging around 3.2 ug.

This clonotype was picked up one time. The use of genomic DNA as template underpinned the TCR beta VDJ and CDR3 profiling. TCRdb itself ran the reads through MiXCR, one entry per CDR3 protein. In the table there are about 160,000 distinct CDR3 sequences, less than 50% of which are singletons. Patients chosen for sequencing had CD8+CD57+ cells that had expanded, as shown by flow cytometry. This clonotype was obtained from a human donor with aplastic anemia. Sequenced sample: sorted CD4+, CD8+, or CD8+CD57+ T cells (not recorded which) from PBMCs.

This chain's CDR3 is CASSTGVKTEAFF. CDR3 nucleotide sequence: TGTGCCAGCAGCACAGGGGTAAAGACTGAAGCTTTCTTT. J is TRBJ1-1 and V is TRBV2, with 7 bases lining up with TRBD1. V trimming: 6 bases; J trimming: 5 bases; junction bases outside the gene matches: 6. Germline assignment: CDR1 SNHLY and CDR2 FYNNEI. The CDR3 extends over 13 amino acids.